These 13 T cell receptor beta chains originate from one sample sequenced in a study of blood T cells in healthy people across ages. A second about 6 to 12 cycle PCR used barcoded and J-beta primers. MiXCR, run by TCRdb on the 5' RACE reads, gives a single entry per CDR3 protein. The sample lists some 1.5 million distinct CDR3 sequences; 28% were seen once. The source material was blood. The receptor source for this set is a woman aged 25 to 45 in good health.

The chain couples TRBV11-3 to TRBJ2-1; possibly TRBD1 or TRBD2 for D (7 bases each). The CDR3 extends over 13 amino acids. Germline CDR1 SGHNT, CDR2 YENEEA. Trimming left V 4 bases short and J 10 bases short, with 14 bases between. This chain's CDR3 is CASSSGGAREQFF. DNA of the CDR3: TGTGCCAGCAGCTCAGGGGGGGCGCGGGAGCAGTTCTTC.

This clonotype appeared a single time. Just one base apart from a much larger clone, this may be a read error. The V and J genes are TRBV4-3 and TRBJ1-5, with 9 positions matching TRBD1. Per germline, CDR1 LGHNA and CDR2 YSLEER. This CDR3 spans 15 amino acids. The CDR3 here is CASSQGTGVDQLQHF. For the CDR3, the DNA is TGCGCCAGCAGCCAAGGGACAGGGGTCGATCAGCTCCAGCATTTT.

This clonotype was detected a few times. The CDR3 spells CASSPETGIGGYTF. CDR3 DNA: TGTGCCAGCAGCCCGGAGACAGGGATTGGTGGCTACACCTTC. The chain joins TRBV7-2 to TRBJ1-2; 7 bases map to TRBD1. The CDR3 sequence is 14 residues long. Looked up from germline, CDR1 is SGHTA and CDR2 is FQGNSA. Germline trimming cut 5 bases from V and 7 bases from J; bases unmatched to any gene: 10.

This clonotype was seen a handful of times. The V call is TRBV29-1, the J call TRBJ2-4, with D perhaps TRBD2 (6 bases). Germline assignment: CDR1 SQVTM and CDR2 ANQGSEA. The CDR3 is 14 amino acids. Trimming took 7 bases from V and 2 from J, leaving 15 bases between them. CDR3 region: CSAGDRSSKNIQYF. The CDR3 nucleotides read TGCAGCGCGGGGGACCGATCGTCCAAAAACATTCAGTACTTC.

This clonotype was counted once. The chain carries TRBV7-9 and TRBJ2-7, with no clear D. The V end was cut by 5 bases, the J end by 3 bases, with 8 bases between. This CDR3 contains 12 residues. Germline CDR1 is SEHNR and CDR2 is FQNEAQ (reference sequence). CDR3 DNA: TGTGCCAGCAGCATGACCGTCTACGAGCAGTACTTC. Translated, it gives CASSMTVYEQYF.

This clonotype has just a few counts. Its ends do not fully match the called genes, so a read error is possible. The gene calls are TRBV5-4 and TRBJ2-4; a weak D match, TRBD2 (6 bases). Germline V gene sequence: CDR1 SGHNT, CDR2 YYREEE (reference sequence). CDR3 length equals 14 residues. The CDR3 nucleotides read TGTGCCGGCAGGCCGGAGGGCGTCTTAAACATTCAGTACTTC. This gives the protein CAGRPEGVLNIQYF.

This clonotype showed up just once. J is TRBJ2-3 and V is TRBV4-2; D is unclear. V was shortened by 0 bases and J by 6 bases, with 7 bases between the two germline ends. CDR3 length: 13 amino acids. Per germline, CDR1 LGHNA and CDR2 YNFKEQ. For the CDR3, the DNA is TGTGCCAGCAGCCAAGATACTATCGATACGCAGTATTTT. This encodes CASSQDTIDTQYF.

V and J are TRBV9 and TRBJ1-2; TRBD1 matches at 9 bases. The CDR3 totals 16 residues. The V and J ends lost 3 bases and 2 bases, in that order; junction bases with no gene match: 8. Germline V gene data show CDR1 as SGDLS and CDR2 as YYNGEE. CDR3 protein: CASSANPGTGNYGYTF. For the CDR3, the DNA is TGTGCCAGCAGCGCTAACCCGGGGACAGGGAACTATGGCTACACCTTC.

This clonotype was detected once. This chain joins TRBV9 and TRBJ2-2, with TRBD2 matching over 10 bases. The CDR3 spans 18 residues. Losses at the gene ends were 0 bases for V and 3 bases for J; bases not matched to a gene: 8. Germline-derived CDR1 and CDR2 are SGDLS and YYNGEE. CDR3 protein: CASSVEGSGGPYTGELFF. Written as DNA, the CDR3 is TGTGCCAGCAGCGTAGAGGGTAGCGGGGGGCCCTACACCGGGGAGCTGTTTTTT.

This rearrangement joins TRBV12-5 to TRBJ2-5; TRBD2 is a possible D gene (5 bases). The CDR3 runs to 13 residues. Germline V gene sequence: CDR1 LGHNT, CDR2 FRNRAP. Trimming left V 7 bases short and J 2 bases short, with 11 bases between. The chain's CDR3 is CASAPPGQETQYF. CDR3 sequence (DNA): TGTGCTAGTGCACCCCCGGGGCAAGAGACCCAGTACTTC.

This clonotype was picked up many times. The chain joins TRBV6-2 or TRBV6-3 to TRBJ2-7; 9 bases are a match to TRBD2. Germline assignment: CDR1 MNHEY and CDR2 SVGEGT. J was trimmed by 2 bases and V by 6 bases; bases with no gene match: 8. The CDR3 totals 15 residues. Written as DNA, the CDR3 is TGTGCCAGCAGCTCTCAGCGGGAGGTCGCCTACGAGCAGTACTTC. It is translated as CASSSQREVAYEQYF.

Notes on this clonotype: This may be a read error: a much more frequent sequence differs by one nucleotide. This chain links TRBV5-1 with TRBJ2-3, with D perhaps TRBD1 or TRBD2 (5 bases each). CDR1 is SGHRS, CDR2 YFSETQ, per germline. The CDR3 is made up of 15 amino acids. V dropped 0 bases and J dropped 4 bases, with 12 bases sitting between them. The CDR3 is CASSLGDAKPDTQYF. DNA of the CDR3: TGCGCCAGCAGCTTGGGGGACGCCAAGCCAGATACGCAGTATTTT.

There are a few counts of this clonotype. The chain couples TRBV4-2 to TRBJ1-3, with D perhaps matching TRBD1 (5 bases). There are 13 residues in the CDR3. V was shortened by 4 bases and J by 7 bases, with 11 bases between the two germline ends. The germline CDR1 and CDR2 sequences are LGHNA and YNFKEQ. CDR3 protein: CASSPRRDNTIYF. Written as DNA, the CDR3 is TGTGCCAGCAGCCCTCGGAGGGACAACACCATATATTTT.